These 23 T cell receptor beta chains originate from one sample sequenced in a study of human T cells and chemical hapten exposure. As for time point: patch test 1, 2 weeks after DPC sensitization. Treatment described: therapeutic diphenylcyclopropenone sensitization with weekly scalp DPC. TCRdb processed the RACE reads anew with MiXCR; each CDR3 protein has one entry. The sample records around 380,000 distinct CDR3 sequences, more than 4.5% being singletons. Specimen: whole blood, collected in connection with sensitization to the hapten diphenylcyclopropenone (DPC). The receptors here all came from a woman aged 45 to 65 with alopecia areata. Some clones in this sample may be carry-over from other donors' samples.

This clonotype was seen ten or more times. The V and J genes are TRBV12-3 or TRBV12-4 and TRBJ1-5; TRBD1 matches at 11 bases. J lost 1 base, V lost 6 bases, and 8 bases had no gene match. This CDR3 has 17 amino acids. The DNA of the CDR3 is TGTGCCAGCAGCTTCGGACAGGGGGCTGGAAGCAATCAGCCCCAGCATTTT. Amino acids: CASSFGQGAGSNQPQHF.

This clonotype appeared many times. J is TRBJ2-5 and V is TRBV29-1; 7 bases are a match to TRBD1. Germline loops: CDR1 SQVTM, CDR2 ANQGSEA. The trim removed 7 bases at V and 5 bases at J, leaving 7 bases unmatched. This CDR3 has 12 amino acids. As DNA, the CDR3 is TGCAGCGGATACAGGGGCGGTGAGACCCAGTACTTC. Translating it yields CSGYRGGETQYF.

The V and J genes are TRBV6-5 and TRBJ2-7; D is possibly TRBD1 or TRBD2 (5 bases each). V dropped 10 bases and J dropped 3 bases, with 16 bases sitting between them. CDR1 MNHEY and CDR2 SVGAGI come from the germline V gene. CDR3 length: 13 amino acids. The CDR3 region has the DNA TGTGCCACCCGGAGTGGGGGTTACTACGAGCAGTACTTC. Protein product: CATRSGGYYEQYF.

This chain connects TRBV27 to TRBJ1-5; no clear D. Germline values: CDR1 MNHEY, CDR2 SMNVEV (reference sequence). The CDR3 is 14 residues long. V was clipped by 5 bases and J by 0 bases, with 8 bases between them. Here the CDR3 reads CASSAYNSNQPQHF. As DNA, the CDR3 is TGTGCCAGCAGTGCTTACAATAGCAATCAGCCCCAGCATTTT.

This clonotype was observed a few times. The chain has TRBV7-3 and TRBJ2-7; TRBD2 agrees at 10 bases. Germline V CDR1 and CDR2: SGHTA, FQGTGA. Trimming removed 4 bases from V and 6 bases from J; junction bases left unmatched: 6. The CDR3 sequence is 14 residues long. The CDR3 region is CASSSLAGESEQYF. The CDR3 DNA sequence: TGTGCCAGCAGCTCCCTAGCGGGGGAGAGCGAGCAGTACTTC.

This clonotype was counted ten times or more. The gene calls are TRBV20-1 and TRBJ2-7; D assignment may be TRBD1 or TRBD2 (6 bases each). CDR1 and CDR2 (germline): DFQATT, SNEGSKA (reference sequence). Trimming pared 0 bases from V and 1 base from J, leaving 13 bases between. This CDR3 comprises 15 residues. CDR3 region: CSARDGGGASYEQYF. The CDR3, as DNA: TGCAGTGCTAGAGATGGGGGCGGGGCGTCCTACGAGCAGTACTTC.

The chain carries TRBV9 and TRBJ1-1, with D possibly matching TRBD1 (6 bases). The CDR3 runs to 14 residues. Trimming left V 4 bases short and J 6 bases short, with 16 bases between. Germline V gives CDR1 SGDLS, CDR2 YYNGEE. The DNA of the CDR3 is TGTGCCAGCAGCCCGCCCGGACAGCCATCTGAAGCTTTCTTT. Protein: CASSPPGQPSEAFF.

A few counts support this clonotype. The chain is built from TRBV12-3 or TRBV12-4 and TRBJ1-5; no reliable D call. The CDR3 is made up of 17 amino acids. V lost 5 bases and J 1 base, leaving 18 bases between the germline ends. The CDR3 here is CASSPGRSGMSNQPQHF. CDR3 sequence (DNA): TGTGCCAGCAGTCCCGGAAGGTCCGGGATGAGCAATCAGCCCCAGCATTTT.

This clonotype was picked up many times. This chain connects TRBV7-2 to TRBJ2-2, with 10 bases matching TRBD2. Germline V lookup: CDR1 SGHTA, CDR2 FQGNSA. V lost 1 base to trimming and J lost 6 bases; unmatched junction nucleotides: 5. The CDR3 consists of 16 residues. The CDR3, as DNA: TGTGCCAGCAGCTTAGTTTCTAGCGGGAGTGCCGGGGAGCTGTTTTTT. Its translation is CASSLVSSGSAGELFF. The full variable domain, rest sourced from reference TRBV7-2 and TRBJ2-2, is GAGVSQSPSNKVTEKGKDVELRCDPISGHTALYWYRQSLGQGLEFLIYFQGNSAPDKSGLPSDRFSAERTGGSVSTLTIQRTQQEDSAVYLCASSLVSSGSAGELFFGEGSRLTVL.

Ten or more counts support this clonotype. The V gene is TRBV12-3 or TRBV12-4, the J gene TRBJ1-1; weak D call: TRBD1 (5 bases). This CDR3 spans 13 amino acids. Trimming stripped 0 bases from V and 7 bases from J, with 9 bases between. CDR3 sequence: CASSLAGEGEAFF. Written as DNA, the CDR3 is TGTGCCAGCAGTTTAGCAGGGGAGGGTGAAGCTTTCTTT.

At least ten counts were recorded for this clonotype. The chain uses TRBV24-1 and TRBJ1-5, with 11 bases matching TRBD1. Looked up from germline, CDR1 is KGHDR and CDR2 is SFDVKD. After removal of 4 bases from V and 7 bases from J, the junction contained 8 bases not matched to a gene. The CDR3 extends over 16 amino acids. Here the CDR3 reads CATSDQRTGGIQPQHF. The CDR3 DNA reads TGTGCCACCAGTGACCAGAGGACAGGGGGCATACAGCCCCAGCATTTT.

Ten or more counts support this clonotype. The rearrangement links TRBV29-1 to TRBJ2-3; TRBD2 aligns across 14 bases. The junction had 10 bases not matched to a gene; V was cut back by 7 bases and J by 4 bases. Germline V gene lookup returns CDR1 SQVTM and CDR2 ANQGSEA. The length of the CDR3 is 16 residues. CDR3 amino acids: CSALLGLAGGPDTQYF. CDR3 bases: TGCAGCGCCCTACTCGGACTAGCGGGGGGCCCAGATACGCAGTATTTT.

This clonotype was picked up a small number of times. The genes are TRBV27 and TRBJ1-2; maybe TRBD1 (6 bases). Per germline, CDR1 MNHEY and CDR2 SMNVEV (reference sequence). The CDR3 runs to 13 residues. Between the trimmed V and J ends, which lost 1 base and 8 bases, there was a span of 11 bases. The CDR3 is CASSLWGQEGYTF. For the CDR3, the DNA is TGTGCCAGCAGTTTATGGGGGCAGGAAGGCTACACCTTC.

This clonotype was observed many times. CDR3 sequence reads: CASMGATDGTEAFF. CDR3 nucleotides: TGTGCCAGCATGGGGGCCACCGATGGGACTGAAGCTTTCTTT. The gene calls are TRBV6-1 and TRBJ1-1; TRBD1 is a possible D gene (6 bases). The V end lost 7 bases, the J end lost 5 bases, and 17 bases lay between the germline ends. CDR1 and CDR2 from the germline V gene are MNHNS and SASEGT. The CDR3 totals 14 residues.

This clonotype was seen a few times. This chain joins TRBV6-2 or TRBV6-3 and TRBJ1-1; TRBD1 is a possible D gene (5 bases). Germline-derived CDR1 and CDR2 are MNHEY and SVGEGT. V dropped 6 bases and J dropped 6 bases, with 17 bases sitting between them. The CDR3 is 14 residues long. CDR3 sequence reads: CASSPPRAGPEAFF. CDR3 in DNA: TGTGCCAGCAGCCCACCCCGGGCGGGACCTGAAGCTTTCTTT.

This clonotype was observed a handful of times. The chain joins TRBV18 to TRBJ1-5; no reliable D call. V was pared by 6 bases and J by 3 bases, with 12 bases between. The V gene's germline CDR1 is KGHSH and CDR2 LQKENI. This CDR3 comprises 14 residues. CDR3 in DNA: TGTGCCAGCTCGGCCGGGCAGCCCAATCAGCCCCAGCATTTT. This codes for CASSAGQPNQPQHF.

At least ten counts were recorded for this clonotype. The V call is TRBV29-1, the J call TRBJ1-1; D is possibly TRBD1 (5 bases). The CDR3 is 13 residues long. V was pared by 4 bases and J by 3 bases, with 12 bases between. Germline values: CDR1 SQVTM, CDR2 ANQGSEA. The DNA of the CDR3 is TGCAGCGTTGCAGGGAGGGTGTACACTGAAGCTTTCTTT. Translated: CSVAGRVYTEAFF.

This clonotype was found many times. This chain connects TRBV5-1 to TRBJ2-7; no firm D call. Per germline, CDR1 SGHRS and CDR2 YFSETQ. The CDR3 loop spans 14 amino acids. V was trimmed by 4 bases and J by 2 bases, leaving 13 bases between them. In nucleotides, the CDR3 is TGCGCCAGCAGCGCACGGACGGATACCTACGAGCAGTACTTC. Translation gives CASSARTDTYEQYF.

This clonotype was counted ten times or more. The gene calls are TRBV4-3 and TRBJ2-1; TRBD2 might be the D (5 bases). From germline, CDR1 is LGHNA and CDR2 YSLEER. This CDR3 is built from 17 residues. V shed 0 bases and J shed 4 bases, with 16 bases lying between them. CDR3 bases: TGCGCCAGCAGCCAAGAGGGGAGTCCCTTCCCGTACAATGAGCAGTTCTTC. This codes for CASSQEGSPFPYNEQFF.

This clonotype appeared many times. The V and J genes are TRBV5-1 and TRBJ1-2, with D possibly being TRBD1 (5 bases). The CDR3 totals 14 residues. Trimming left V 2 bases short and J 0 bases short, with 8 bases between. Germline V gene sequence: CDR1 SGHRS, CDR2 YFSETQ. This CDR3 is CASSLQEANYGYTF. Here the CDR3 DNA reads TGCGCCAGCAGCTTACAGGAGGCTAACTATGGCTACACCTTC.

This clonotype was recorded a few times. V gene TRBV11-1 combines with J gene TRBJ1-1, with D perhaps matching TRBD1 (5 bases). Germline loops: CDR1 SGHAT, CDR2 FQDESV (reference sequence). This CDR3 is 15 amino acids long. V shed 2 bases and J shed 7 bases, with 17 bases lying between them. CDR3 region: CASSLINPGRNEAFF. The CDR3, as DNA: TGTGCCAGCAGCTTAATCAATCCAGGGAGGAATGAAGCTTTCTTT.

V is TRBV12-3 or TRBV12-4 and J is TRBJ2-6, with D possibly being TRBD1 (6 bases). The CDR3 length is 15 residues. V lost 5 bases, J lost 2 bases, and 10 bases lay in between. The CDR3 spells CASSLNRAGANVLTF. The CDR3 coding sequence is TGTGCCAGCAGTCTGAACAGGGCTGGGGCCAACGTCCTGACTTTC.

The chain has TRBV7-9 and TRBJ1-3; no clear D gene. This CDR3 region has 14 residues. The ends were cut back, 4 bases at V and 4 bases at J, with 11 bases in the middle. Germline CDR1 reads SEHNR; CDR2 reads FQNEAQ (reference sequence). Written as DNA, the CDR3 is TGTGCCAGCAGCTCTCCTAGGCGAGGAAACACCATATATTTT. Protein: CASSSPRRGNTIYF.